This TCR beta chain was documented in a study of blood T cell repertoires in COVID-19. As for the study in general: From T cells, B-cell-depleted T cells, or PBMCs came the material, which was cDNA or gDNA.

Per the germline V gene, CDR1 is SGHRS and CDR2 is YFSETQ. CDR3 length equals 11 residues. The V and J ends lost 2 bases and 8 bases respectively, with 7 bases between them. Patients in Seattle were enrolled during active infection, then followed longitudinally. On this clone itself: The identical CDR3 is also encoded by other nucleotide sequences in the sample.

Original analysis: Researchers report that nucleated cell counts were estimated from reference gene primer amplification. Here immunoSEQ multiplex PCR was the method, and the copy in TCRdb shows in-frame clones only, minus some. The V and J calls and the clone size are those of that table, but D and trimming were determined from the DNA. The sample contains more than 300,000 clones, approximately 91% of which appear only once. The TCR sequence derives from a woman in her sixties or seventies with COVID-19, enrolled during active disease. Sequenced material: peripheral blood. The chain recombines TRBV5-1 with TRBJ1-1; D perhaps matches TRBD1 (6 bases). CDR3 sequence: CASSLDREAFF. DNA for the CDR3: TGCGCCAGCAGCTTAGACAGGGAAGCTTTCTTT.